This entry describes one T cell receptor (beta chain). These data originate in a study of cytomegalovirus exposure and HLA in healthy donors. Looking at the study overall: It was reported in a later analysis that the 100 to 150 validation repertoires used the same platform as the 666 first-cohort repertoires.

The table came from immunoSEQ multiplex PCR; TCRdb's copy has only in-frame clones and leaves some out. Of approximately 190,000 clones listed, approximately 80% are singletons. The sequenced sample was PBMCs. This TCR derives from a man younger than 30 in good health and CMV-seropositive.

Written as DNA, the CDR3 is TGTGCCAGCAGCCAAGAAACGGGTGCTAGGGGGAGGGCCTTCTACGAGCAGTACTTC. Translating gives CASSQETGARGRAFYEQYF. The chain couples TRBV4-2 to TRBJ2-7; D possibly corresponds to TRBD2 (7 bases). V was clipped by 0 bases and J by 3 bases, with 24 bases between them. CDR1 is LGHNA, CDR2 YNFKEQ, per germline. This CDR3 contains 19 residues.